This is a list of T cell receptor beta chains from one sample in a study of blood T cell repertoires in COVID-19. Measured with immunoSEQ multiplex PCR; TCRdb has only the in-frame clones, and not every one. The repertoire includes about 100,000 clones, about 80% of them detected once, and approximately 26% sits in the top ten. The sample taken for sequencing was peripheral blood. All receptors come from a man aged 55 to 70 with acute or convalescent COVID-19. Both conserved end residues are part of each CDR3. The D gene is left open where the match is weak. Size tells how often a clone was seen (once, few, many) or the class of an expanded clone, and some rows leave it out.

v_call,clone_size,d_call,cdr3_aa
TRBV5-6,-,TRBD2,CASSLRRTSGSMYF
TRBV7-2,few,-,CASSSTGRRTEAFF
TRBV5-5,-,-,CASSFSGNLETQYF
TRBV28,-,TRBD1,CASSLRTGVINQPQHF
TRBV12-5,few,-,CASGLVTGTDGYTF
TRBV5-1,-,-,CASSLTGPPHEQYF
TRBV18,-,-,CASSLLGQSTEAFF
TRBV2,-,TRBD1,CASSDSQGATEAFF
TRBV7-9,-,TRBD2,CASKPGLAGDREQYF
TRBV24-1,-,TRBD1,CATSDLRTGGTGELFF
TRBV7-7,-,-,CASSLGRTAYNSPLHF
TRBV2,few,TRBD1,CASRDLDRGYEKLFF
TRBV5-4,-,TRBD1,CASSSGGDRAVFGYGYTF
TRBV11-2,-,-,CASSPAGANVLTF
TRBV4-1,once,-,CATKRVESSNTEAFF
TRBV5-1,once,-,CASSTPDGGETQYF
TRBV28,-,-,CASSLPTTNEKLFF
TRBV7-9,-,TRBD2,CASSFRLAGEGEQYF
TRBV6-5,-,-,CASSYYRGELFF
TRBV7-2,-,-,CASSPSIRETQYF
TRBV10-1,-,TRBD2,CASSDGEGDYEQYF
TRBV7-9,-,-,CASSPGLKNTEAFF
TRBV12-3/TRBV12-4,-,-,CASRRGTNEKLFF
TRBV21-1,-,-,CASSKDYLATTTNEKLFF
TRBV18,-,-,CASSPRVAEGETQYF
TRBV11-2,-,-,CASSYAGGRDNEQFF
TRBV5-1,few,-,CASSLTGQDGYTF
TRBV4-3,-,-,CASSQDAPGELFF
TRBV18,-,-,CASSPPRVTDTQYF
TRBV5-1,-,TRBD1,CASSRSGTGPIETQYF
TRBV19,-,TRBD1,CASGGQGTDTQYF
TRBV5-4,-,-,CASSPRRGAVRDTQYF
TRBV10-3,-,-,CAISSGENYGYTF
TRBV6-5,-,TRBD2,CASMGGLAGTDTQYF
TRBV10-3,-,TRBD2,CAIRGLAGAGYNEQFF
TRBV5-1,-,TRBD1,CASSRTGNQPQHF
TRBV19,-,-,CASSRPTGITNEKLFF
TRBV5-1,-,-,CASSFPGMMYEQYF
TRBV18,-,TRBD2,CASSPTSGGSWLTQYF
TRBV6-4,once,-,CASSDGAGLEAFF
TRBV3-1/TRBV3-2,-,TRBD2,CASSLSGRGPDTQYF
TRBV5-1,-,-,CASSSTSGANVLTF
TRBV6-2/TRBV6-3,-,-,CASSYLGVGELFF
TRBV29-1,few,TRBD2,CSVLKLAGISYEQYF
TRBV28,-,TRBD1,CASSLSGDRGHGYTF
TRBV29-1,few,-,CSVFFGELFF
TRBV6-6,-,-,CASSSNRQSNQPQHF
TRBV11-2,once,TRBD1,CASSFPGQGSNSPLHF
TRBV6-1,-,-,CASSEVGEDTQYF
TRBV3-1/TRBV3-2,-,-,CASSPGGETQYF
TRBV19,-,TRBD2,CASLAGAVSTGELFF
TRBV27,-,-,CASSLGGLYEQYF
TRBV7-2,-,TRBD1,CASSLEGTGAKFF